The 26 T cell receptor beta chains below all came from one sample that was sequenced in a study of radiation and T cells in renal cell carcinoma. The protocol was immunoSEQ multiplex PCR, while the TCRdb copy is restricted to in-frame clones and leaves out a portion. The top ten hold under 20% of the sample, which has 140,000 or so clones, around nine tenths seen once. The time point: blood 4 weeks post-SBRT, at nephrectomy. Treatment: 15 Gy SBRT to primary tumor, nephrectomy 4 weeks later. Source: blood, taken from a patient whose treatment included radiotherapy and nephrectomy. Every receptor here comes from a woman aged 45-65 years with renal cell carcinoma.

CDR3 coding DNA: TGTGCCAGCAGCTTACAGGGGGCAAACACCGGGGAGCTGTTTTTT. Its protein product is CASSLQGANTGELFF. V usage is TRBV9 and J usage is TRBJ2-2, with 9 bases identical to TRBD1. The germline V gene encodes CDR1 SGDLS and CDR2 YYNGEE. The ends lost 4 bases at V and 2 bases at J; junction bases unmatched: 3. The CDR3 loop spans 15 amino acids.

The CDR3 bases are TGTGCCAGCAGTCCGGACGGGGTGGGCGAGCAGTACTTC. It yields the protein CASSPDGVGEQYF. This chain connects TRBV6-5 to TRBJ2-7; D perhaps matches TRBD2 (5 bases). V shed 5 bases and J shed 6 bases, with 14 bases lying between them. The germline V gene has CDR1 MNHEY and CDR2 SVGAGI. The CDR3 sequence is 13 residues long.

As DNA, the CDR3 is TGTGCCAGCAGCCAACCCAGACTAGCGGGAGGGGATGAGCAGTTCTTC. This translates into CASSQPRLAGGDEQFF. The gene calls are TRBV14 and TRBJ2-1, with 14 bases matching TRBD2. This CDR3 has 16 residues. CDR1 SGHDN and CDR2 FVKESK come from the germline V gene. The J segment lost 8 bases and the V segment lost 2 bases, leaving 5 bases of the junction unmatched.

This chain joins TRBV18 and TRBJ1-4; a weak D match, TRBD1 (6 bases). The germline gives CDR1 KGHSH, CDR2 LQKENI. This CDR3 contains 15 residues. The V end was cut by 3 bases, the J end by 5 bases, with 13 bases between. The CDR3 spells CASSPSGAGNEKLFF. DNA for the CDR3: TGTGCCAGCTCACCCTCGGGGGCAGGGAATGAAAAACTGTTTTTT. The full variable domain, in which reference TRBV18 and TRBJ1-4 provide the parts outside the CDR3, is NAGVMQNPRHLVRRRGQEARLRCSPMKGHSHVYWYRQLPEEGLKFMVYLQKENIIDESGMPKERFSAEFPKEGPSILRIQQVVRGDSAAYFCASSPSGAGNEKLFFGSGTQLSVL.

V is TRBV20-1 and J is TRBJ2-7; D is unclear. This CDR3 region has 10 residues. Germline CDR1 and CDR2: DFQATT and SNEGSKA (reference sequence). The V gene lost 5 bases and the J gene lost 9 bases, with 11 bases spanning the gap. The CDR3 nucleotides are TGCAGTGCTCAGAGTCTGGTGCAGTACTTC. This encodes CSAQSLVQYF.

In DNA, the CDR3 is TGTGCCAGCTCACCAGAGGCGCCTCACTCTGGGGCCAACGTCCTGACTTTC. Residues: CASSPEAPHSGANVLTF. The chain is built from TRBV18 and TRBJ2-6, with D unclear. This CDR3 region has 17 residues. Trimming pared 2 bases from V and 0 bases from J, leaving 11 bases between. CDR1 is KGHSH, CDR2 LQKENI, per germline.

The V call is TRBV5-4, the J call TRBJ2-3; possible D gene TRBD2, 5 bases. V shed 2 bases and J shed 6 bases, with 10 bases lying between them. In germline, CDR1 is SGHNT, CDR2 YYREEE (reference sequence). The CDR3 contains 13 residues. CDR3 sequence (DNA): TGTGCCAGCAGCTTAAGTAGGACTGATACGCAGTATTTT. It translates to CASSLSRTDTQYF.

The chain joins TRBV7-9 to TRBJ1-1; 9 bases map to TRBD1. V trimming: 8 bases; J trimming: 2 bases; junction bases outside the gene matches: 9. Germline CDR1 is SEHNR and CDR2 is FQNEAQ (reference sequence). CDR3 length equals 15 residues. CDR3 protein: CASRGQGTTNTEAFF. As DNA, the CDR3 is TGTGCCAGCCGGGGACAGGGTACTACTAACACTGAAGCTTTCTTT.

In the case of this clone: Germline and junction disagree at one end, which may indicate a read error. The chain recombines TRBV23-1 with TRBJ1-2; no definite D call. TRBV23-1 is an ORF; its function is uncertain. CDR3 length equals 9 residues. CDR3 in DNA: TGCGCCAGCAGTCAATACAGAGACTTC. Its translation is CASSQYRDF.

V is TRBV27 and J is TRBJ1-2; 9 positions match TRBD1. The CDR3 has 17 residues. V lost 0 bases, J lost 8 bases, and 13 bases stayed unmatched. Germline V gives CDR1 MNHEY, CDR2 SMNVEV (reference sequence). The CDR3 reads CASSLSFSGQGQGGYTF. CDR3 bases: TGTGCCAGCAGTTTATCCTTCTCAGGACAGGGACAGGGAGGCTACACCTTC.

The table lists this clone with a count of one. J is TRBJ1-3 and V is TRBV7-2, with D uncertain. The ends were cut back, 4 bases at V and 10 bases at J, with 14 bases in the middle. The CDR3 has 13 amino acids. Germline lookup yields CDR1 SGHTA and CDR2 FQGNSA. CDR3 loop: CASSSPGVSTIYF. In DNA form, the CDR3 reads TGTGCCAGCAGCTCCCCGGGTGTTAGTACCATATATTTT. Filled out from reference TRBV7-2 and TRBJ1-3, the complete variable domain reads GAGVSQSPSNKVTEKGKDVELRCDPISGHTALYWYRQSLGQGLEFLIYFQGNSAPDKSGLPSDRFSAERTGGSVSTLTIQRTQQEDSAVYLCASSSPGVSTIYFGEGSWLTVV.

The V and J genes are TRBV6-1 and TRBJ1-2; 7 bases line up with TRBD1. In germline, CDR1 is MNHNS, CDR2 SASEGT. CDR3 length: 15 amino acids. V lost 0 bases, J lost 4 bases, and 5 bases stayed unmatched. This CDR3 is CASSEAGDSSYGYTF. The DNA of the CDR3 is TGTGCCAGCAGTGAAGCGGGGGACAGCAGCTATGGCTACACCTTC.

The CDR3: CAWSSRTSVRGSYNEQFF. CDR3 nucleotides: TGTGCCTGGAGTTCCCGGACTAGCGTCCGAGGATCCTACAATGAGCAGTTCTTC. This chain connects TRBV30 to TRBJ2-1; 9 bases fit TRBD2. Looked up from germline, CDR1 is GTSNPN and CDR2 is SVGIG (reference sequence). J gave up 1 base and V 2 bases, and 12 bases lay outside the gene matches. This CDR3 region has 18 residues.

This chain's CDR3 is CASSQDSIVGGERGVETQYF. The DNA for the CDR3 is TGTGCCAGCAGCCAAGATAGCATAGTGGGCGGGGAGAGAGGCGTAGAGACCCAGTACTTC. The gene calls are TRBV4-2 and TRBJ2-5; a possible D gene is TRBD2 (6 bases). This CDR3 is built from 20 residues. V lost 0 bases and J lost 4, with 27 bases in between. Looked up from germline, CDR1 is LGHNA and CDR2 is YNFKEQ.

This chain connects TRBV9 to TRBJ2-7; no reliable D call. The germline V gene has CDR1 SGDLS and CDR2 YYNGEE. There are 16 residues in the CDR3. V was clipped by 4 bases and J by 1 base, with 18 bases between them. CDR3 DNA: TGTGCCAGCAGCTCTCATCCGGACGTAACATCCTACGAGCAGTACTTC. Encoded protein: CASSSHPDVTSYEQYF.

The chain is built from TRBV27 and TRBJ2-7, with 8 bases aligning to TRBD1. The CDR3 contains 14 residues. V gave up 9 bases and J gave up 2 bases; unmatched junction bases: 9. Germline CDR1 MNHEY, CDR2 SMNVEV (reference sequence). In DNA form, the CDR3 reads TGTGCCAGTAAGACAGGGGTCGGCCCCTACGAGCAGTACTTC. Protein: CASKTGVGPYEQYF.

The chain is built from TRBV5-4 and TRBJ1-2; a weak D match, TRBD1 (5 bases). The CDR3 runs to 13 residues. V lost 5 bases to trimming and J lost 2 bases, with 10 bases between them. CDR1 and CDR2 from the germline V gene are SGHNT and YYREEE (reference sequence). DNA of the CDR3: TGTGCCAGCAGACAGGAAACGAACTATGGCTACACCTTC. Its protein is CASRQETNYGYTF.

This clone was detected a few times. The chain uses TRBV2 and TRBJ2-7; D possibly matches TRBD1 or TRBD2 (5 bases each). The germline V and J ends were trimmed by 3 bases and 0 bases, with 9 bases remaining between them. CDR3 length equals 14 residues. CDR1 and CDR2 from the germline V gene are SNHLY and FYNNEI. CDR3 nucleotides: TGTGCCAGCAGTGACCGGGACGGCTCCTACGAGCAGTACTTC. It translates to CASSDRDGSYEQYF.

The rearrangement links TRBV6-5 to TRBJ1-3; D is perhaps TRBD1 (5 bases). V was cut by 6 bases and J by 0 bases, with 12 bases left in between. Germline V gene data show CDR1 as MNHEY and CDR2 as SVGAGI. This CDR3 is 15 amino acids long. The CDR3 bases are TGTGCCAGCAGAACCTCGGGGGGCTCTGGAAACACCATATATTTT. It translates to CASRTSGGSGNTIYF.

The V call is TRBV9, the J call TRBJ2-3, with D hard to call. In germline, CDR1 is SGDLS, CDR2 YYNGEE. The CDR3 totals 15 residues. V shed 1 base and J shed 2 bases, with 11 bases lying between them. The CDR3 DNA reads TGTGCCAGCAGCGTAAACTATCTTAACACAGATACGCAGTATTTT. Translation: CASSVNYLNTDTQYF.

The chain uses TRBV7-2 and TRBJ2-1, with D perhaps TRBD1 (6 bases). The V end was cut by 6 bases, the J end by 15 bases, with 15 bases between. The CDR3 spans 11 residues. Germline V gives CDR1 SGHTA, CDR2 FQGNSA. The CDR3 DNA reads as TGTGCCAGCAGAGAGGGGGTGACTCCGTTCTTC. This codes for CASREGVTPFF.

This clone was seen only once. The rearrangement links TRBV25-1 to TRBJ1-2, with 7 bases identical to TRBD1. The V segment lost 3 bases and the J segment 3 bases; nucleotides outside the gene matches: 10. In germline, CDR1 is MGHDK, CDR2 SYGVNS. This CDR3 comprises 16 residues. The CDR3 sequence is CASSDWGDRLYYGYTF. The CDR3 nucleotides are TGTGCCAGCAGTGATTGGGGGGACAGATTGTACTATGGCTACACCTTC.

The chain recombines TRBV9 with TRBJ1-6, with 7 nucleotides matching TRBD1. This CDR3 spans 13 amino acids. Germline lookup yields CDR1 SGDLS and CDR2 YYNGEE. With V trimmed by 2 bases and J by 11 bases, 4 bases remained unmatched. The CDR3 DNA reads as TGTGCCAGCAGCGTGACAGGGAACCCACCCCTCCACTTT. Translated, it gives CASSVTGNPPLHF. Full variable domain (rest looked up from reference TRBV9 and TRBJ1-6): DSGVTQTPKHLITATGQRVTLRCSPRSGDLSVYWYQQSLDQGLQFLIQYYNGEERAKGNILERFSAQQFPDLHSELNLSSLELGDSALYFCASSVTGNPPLHFGNGTRLTVT.

V is TRBV6-1 and J is TRBJ1-1; D gene unclear. CDR3 length: 13 amino acids. Trimming took 5 bases from V and 1 from J, leaving 8 bases between them. Germline values: CDR1 MNHNS, CDR2 SASEGT. The CDR3 DNA reads as TGTGCCAGCAGTTTTACAGCGAACACTGAAGCTTTCTTT. Translating gives CASSFTANTEAFF.

The gene calls are TRBV7-2 and TRBJ1-3; 9 bases agree with TRBD1. Trimming at V came to 5 bases and at J to 6 bases, leaving 5 bases not matched to a gene. The germline gives CDR1 SGHTA, CDR2 FQGNSA. The CDR3 sequence is 14 residues long. The CDR3 spells CASSPGQGANTIYF. CDR3 DNA: TGTGCCAGCAGCCCGGGACAGGGCGCAAACACCATATATTTT.

This chain uses TRBV18 with TRBJ1-6; D not certain. The V end lost 2 bases, the J end lost 8 bases, and 4 bases lay between the germline ends. The germline gives CDR1 KGHSH, CDR2 LQKENI. The CDR3 has 12 amino acids. In DNA form, the CDR3 reads TGTGCCAGCTCACCAGGAGATTCACCCCTCCACTTT. Amino acid sequence: CASSPGDSPLHF.